Listed below are T cell receptor beta chains from one sample, sequenced in a study of shared clonotypes between healthy human individuals. Profiling relied on immunoSEQ multiplex PCR, and the TCRdb table lists in-frame clones only, not all of them. The sample has 2 million to 2.5 million clones; around 95% are singletons. The specimen sequenced was naive CD4+ T cells sorted from blood. These receptors all come from a young man in good health. CDR3s include the opening cysteine and the closing phenylalanine or tryptophan. Each record gives: J gene, V gene, CDR3 protein.

TRBJ2-7,TRBV11-2,CASSLGGDLSYEQYF
TRBJ2-7,TRBV5-1,CASSSLTGVGYEQYF
TRBJ2-1,TRBV5-1,CASSLRQDSYNEQFF
TRBJ1-1,TRBV30,CAWSVYRGGTEAFF
TRBJ1-6,TRBV7-6,CASSLFETGVDSPLHF
TRBJ2-3,TRBV7-9,CASSLVGTNTDTQYF
TRBJ2-3,TRBV30,CAWSPGRGGDTQYF
TRBJ1-3,TRBV18,CASSPFDVKVYGNTIYF
TRBJ2-4,TRBV7-7,CATIGTSGIGLAKNIQYF
TRBJ2-7,TRBV6-1,CASSGQTYEQYF
TRBJ1-5,TRBV4-2,CASSQEGQLGANQPQHF
TRBJ2-5,TRBV10-2,CATRAGGTETQYF
TRBJ2-7,TRBV7-2,CASSFQDNLYEQYF
TRBJ1-5,TRBV27,CASRLAGDSNQPQHF
TRBJ1-1,TRBV5-1,CASRGNTEAFF
TRBJ1-2,TRBV2,CASREVSGIAGGYTF
TRBJ2-3,TRBV6-6,CASRTSSDTQYF
TRBJ2-6,TRBV6-5,CACGLGGANVLTF
TRBJ1-1,TRBV11-2,CASSLDPTEAFF
TRBJ2-7,TRBV5-1,CASSLGRGTEQYF
TRBJ2-2,TRBV11-3,CASSPATGLTGELFF
TRBJ2-5,TRBV7-9,CASSNGQTQETQYF
TRBJ2-5,TRBV6-1,CASSEVAGAPKETQYF
TRBJ1-3,TRBV13,CASARRGSGNTIYF
TRBJ2-7,TRBV27,CANRGDISYEQYF
TRBJ1-2,TRBV30,CAWSLTGYGYTF
TRBJ1-3,TRBV10-3,CAISESVPGNTIYF
TRBJ2-7,TRBV14,CASSHLVLDEQYF
TRBJ1-2,TRBV19,CASSPQPTRDGYTF
TRBJ2-1,TRBV30,CAWTSWNEQFF
TRBJ2-5,TRBV5-1,CASSISGNQETQYF